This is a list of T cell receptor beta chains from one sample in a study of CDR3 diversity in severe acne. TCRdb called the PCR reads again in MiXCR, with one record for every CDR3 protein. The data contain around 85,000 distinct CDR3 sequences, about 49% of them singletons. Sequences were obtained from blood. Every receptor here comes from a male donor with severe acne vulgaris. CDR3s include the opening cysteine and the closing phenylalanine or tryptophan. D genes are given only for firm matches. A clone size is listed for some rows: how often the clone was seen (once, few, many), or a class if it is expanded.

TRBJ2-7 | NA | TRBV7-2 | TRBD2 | TGTGCCAGCAGCCCCGGGGGGGTAGCGGCCTCCGATGACGAGCAGTACTTC | CASSPGGVAASDDEQYF
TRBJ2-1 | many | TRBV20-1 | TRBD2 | TGCAGTGCTAGGCCTAGCGGGAGGCCCGATTCCTACAATGAGCAGTTCTTC | CSARPSGRPDSYNEQFF
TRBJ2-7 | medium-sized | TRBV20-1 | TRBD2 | TGCAGTGCTAGAGGTGAAACTAGCGGGAGGGCCCAGTTAACCTACGAGCAGTACTTC | CSARGETSGRAQLTYEQYF
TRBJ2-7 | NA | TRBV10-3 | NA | TGTGCCATCAGTGAGAACGGTAGTCCCTACGAGCAGTACTTC | CAISENGSPYEQYF
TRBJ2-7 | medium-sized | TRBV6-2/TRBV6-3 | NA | TGTGCCAGCAGTTACGTTGCCTACGAGCAGTACTTC | CASSYVAYEQYF
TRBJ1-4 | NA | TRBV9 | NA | TGTGCCAGCGGAAAATGGAGGTCAGGTGAAAAACTGTTTTTT | CASGKWRSGEKLFF
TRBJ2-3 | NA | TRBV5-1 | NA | TGTGCCAGCAGCCCCTCCTCCGGAACATATAGGAGCACAGATACGCAGTATTTT | CASSPSSGTYRSTDTQYF
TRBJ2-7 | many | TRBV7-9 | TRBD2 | TGTGCCAGCAGCAAGGAGACTAGCGGGGACCCCTACGAGCAGTACTTC | CASSKETSGDPYEQYF
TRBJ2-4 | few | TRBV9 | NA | TGTGCCAGCAGCGTTGGCAGCGGGGCCAAAAACATTCAGTACTTC | CASSVGSGAKNIQYF
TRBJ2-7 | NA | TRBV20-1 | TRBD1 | TGCAGTGCTAGCCCCCGGGACAGCTCCTACGAGCAGTACTTC | CSASPRDSSYEQYF
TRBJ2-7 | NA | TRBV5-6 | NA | TGTGCCAGCAGCTTGGAGGGTTACGAGCAGTACTTC | CASSLEGYEQYF
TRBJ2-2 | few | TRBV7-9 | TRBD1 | TGTGCCAGCAGCTCCCGGGACAGGGATCGCACCGGGGAGCTGTTTTTT | CASSSRDRDRTGELFF
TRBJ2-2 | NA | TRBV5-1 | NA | TGCGCCAGCAGGGAGAACAGGAACACCGGGGAGCTGTTTTTT | CASRENRNTGELFF
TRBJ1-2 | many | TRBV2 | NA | TGTGCCAGCAGTGAAGCGACAGACTATGGCTACACCTTC | CASSEATDYGYTF
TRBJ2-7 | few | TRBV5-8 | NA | TGTGCCAGCACCAGGACACCGGGACACCCCCCGGGTGAGCAGTACTTC | CASTRTPGHPPGEQYF
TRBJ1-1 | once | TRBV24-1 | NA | TGTGCCACCAGTGATTTGAGGGACACTGAAGCTTTCTTT | CATSDLRDTEAFF
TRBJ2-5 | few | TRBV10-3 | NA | TGTGCCATCAGTGAGTCGAAGGGGGGATCAGAGACCCAGTACTTC | CAISESKGGSETQYF
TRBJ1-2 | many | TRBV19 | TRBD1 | TGTGCCAGTAGACCGGGACAGGGGGCTGGCTACACCTTC | CASRPGQGAGYTF
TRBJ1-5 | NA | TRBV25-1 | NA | TGTGCCAGCAGTGAAGCCACGGATAGCAATCAGCCCCAGCATTTT | CASSEATDSNQPQHF
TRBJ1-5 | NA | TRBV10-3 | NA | TGTGCCATCAGTGAGTCGGCAAACAATCAGCCCCAGCATTTT | CAISESANNQPQHF
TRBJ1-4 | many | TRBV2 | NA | TGTGCCAGCAGGGTAGCTAATGAAAAACTGTTTTTT | CASRVANEKLFF
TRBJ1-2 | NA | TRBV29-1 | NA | TGCAGCGTTGAAGCGGCGGGGGCGAGTGGCTACACCTTC | CSVEAAGASGYTF
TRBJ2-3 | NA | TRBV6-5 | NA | TGTGCCAGCAGTACGACTTTGCGGGATGTAGCAGATACGCAGTATTTT | CASSTTLRDVADTQYF
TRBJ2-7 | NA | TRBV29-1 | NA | TGCAGCGTCCTCAGCGGGCCGGAGAACGAGCAGTACTTC | CSVLSGPENEQYF
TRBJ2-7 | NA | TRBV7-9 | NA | TGTGCCAGCAGGCAAGGGACCGGGCTTAGTGGCGAGCAGTACTTC | CASRQGTGLSGEQYF
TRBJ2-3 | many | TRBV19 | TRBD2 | TGTGCCAGTAGTATATACGGGAGGGCCGTAGATACGCAGTATTTT | CASSIYGRAVDTQYF
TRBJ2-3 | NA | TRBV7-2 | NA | TGTGCCAGCAGCTTAGAGCGACTCCCAGATACGCAGTATTTT | CASSLERLPDTQYF
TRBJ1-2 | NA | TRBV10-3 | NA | TGTGCCACCACACCGGGGTCCGGCTACACCTTC | CATTPGSGYTF
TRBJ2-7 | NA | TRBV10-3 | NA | TGTGCCAGCACCAATAGTGACAAAGGCTACGAGCAGTACTTC | CASTNSDKGYEQYF
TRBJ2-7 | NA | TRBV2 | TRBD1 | TGTGCCAGCATCCTCGGACAGGGGGGTTTAGGCAAGCAGTACTTC | CASILGQGGLGKQYF
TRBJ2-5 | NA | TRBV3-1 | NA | TGTGCCAGCAGTTACTCTTCCGTGAAGGGTACCCAGTACTTC | CASSYSSVKGTQYF
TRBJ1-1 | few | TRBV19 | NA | TGTGCCAGTAGTAGGGGCGGGGGTCTCGAAGCTTTCTTT | CASSRGGGLEAFF
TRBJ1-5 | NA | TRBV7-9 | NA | TGTGCCAGCAGCTTAAATCAGCCCCAGCATTTT | CASSLNQPQHF
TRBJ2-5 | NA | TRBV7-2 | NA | TGTGCCAGCAGAGTGGGTACCCAGTACTTC | CASRVGTQYF
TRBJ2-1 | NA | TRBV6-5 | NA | TGTGCCAGCAGTGGGGGGATTTCCTACAATGAGCAGTTCTTC | CASSGGISYNEQFF
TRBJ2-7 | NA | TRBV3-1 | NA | TGTGCCAGCAGTTACGGAGTCAGCGTCTACGAGCAGTACTTC | CASSYGVSVYEQYF
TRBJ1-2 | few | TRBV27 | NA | TGTGCCAGCAGACATGACAGCAACTATGGCTACACCTTC | CASRHDSNYGYTF